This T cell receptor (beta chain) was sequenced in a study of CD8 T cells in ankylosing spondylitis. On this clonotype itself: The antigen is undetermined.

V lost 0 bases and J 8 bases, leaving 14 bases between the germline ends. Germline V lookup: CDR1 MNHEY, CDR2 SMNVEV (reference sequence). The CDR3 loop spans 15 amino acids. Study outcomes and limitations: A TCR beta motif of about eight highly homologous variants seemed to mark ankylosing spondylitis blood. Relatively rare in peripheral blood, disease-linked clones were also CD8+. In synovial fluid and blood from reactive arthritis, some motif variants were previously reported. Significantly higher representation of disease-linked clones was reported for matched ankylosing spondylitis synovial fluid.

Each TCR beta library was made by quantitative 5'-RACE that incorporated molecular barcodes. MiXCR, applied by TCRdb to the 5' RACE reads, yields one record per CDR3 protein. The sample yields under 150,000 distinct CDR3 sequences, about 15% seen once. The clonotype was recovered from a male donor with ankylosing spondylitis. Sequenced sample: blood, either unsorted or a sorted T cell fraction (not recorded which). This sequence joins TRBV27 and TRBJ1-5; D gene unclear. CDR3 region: CASSLSAGLGEPQHF. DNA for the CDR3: TGTGCCAGCAGTTTATCTGCTGGTTTGGGAGAGCCCCAGCATTTT.